These 26 T cell receptor beta chains originate from one sample sequenced in a study of blood T cell repertoires in COVID-19. Using immunoSEQ multiplex PCR, the repertoire was profiled, and TCRdb retains in-frame clones only, with some absent. The sample lists approximately 150,000 clones, approximately 80% seen once, with approximately 10% in the top ten. Sequencing used peripheral blood. The source of these receptors is a human donor in a cohort sampled during active COVID-19.

As DNA, the CDR3 is TGTGCCAGCGGTCGAGACTCCGGCACAGATACGCAGTATTTT. It translates to CASGRDSGTDTQYF. The V call is TRBV7-3, the J call TRBJ2-3; D is ambiguous. V was pared by 8 bases and J by 1 base, with 13 bases between. CDR1 and CDR2 from the germline V gene are SGHTA and FQGTGA. The CDR3 spans 14 residues.

This clone occurred a few times. This chain connects TRBV7-2 to TRBJ2-2, with D tentatively TRBD1 (5 bases). Germline assignment: CDR1 SGHTA and CDR2 FQGNSA. Trimming pared 5 bases from V and 6 bases from J, leaving 19 bases between. This CDR3 is built from 16 residues. CDR3 sequence reads: CASSQAGQGNAGELFF. The CDR3 DNA follows: TGTGCCAGCAGCCAAGCAGGGCAGGGCAACGCCGGGGAGCTGTTTTTT.

The CDR3 is CASSLDGGGGDGAFF. The DNA for the CDR3 is TGTGCCAGCAGCTTGGATGGAGGGGGGGGCGATGGGGCTTTCTTT. This chain connects TRBV5-4 to TRBJ1-1; a weak D match, TRBD1 (6 bases). This CDR3 spans 15 amino acids. Between the trimmed V and J ends, which lost 0 bases and 11 bases, there was a span of 20 bases. Looked up from germline, CDR1 is SGHNT and CDR2 is YYREEE (reference sequence).

The rearrangement links TRBV21-1 to TRBJ2-5; TRBD2 was called by the table and not checked on the DNA. TRBV21-1 is recorded as a pseudogene. The CDR3 runs 14 residues. The CDR3 spells CAGVRRETGETQYF. CDR3 sequence (DNA): TGTGCCGGGGTGAGGCGGGAGACCGGGGAGACCCAGTACTTC.

At least ten counts were recorded for this clone. CDR3 nucleotide sequence: TGTGCCAGCAGTTCTGCGGACAGGGTACGGAAAGGTGGCAATCAGCCCCAGCATTTT. Protein product: CASSSADRVRKGGNQPQHF. V gene TRBV28 combines with J gene TRBJ1-5, with TRBD1 matching 8 bases. CDR1 and CDR2 (germline): MDHEN, SYDVKM. This CDR3 comprises 19 residues. After removal of 4 bases from V and 2 bases from J, the junction contained 16 bases not matched to a gene.

The gene calls are TRBV10-3 and TRBJ1-4; D might be TRBD1 (6 bases). Trimming stripped 7 bases from V and 7 bases from J, with 13 bases between. This CDR3 has 13 amino acids. Germline CDR1 ENHRY, CDR2 SYGVKD. CDR3: CAIKGGDSEKLFF. CDR3 bases: TGTGCCATCAAAGGGGGGGATTCTGAAAAACTGTTTTTT.

The V call is TRBV25-1, the J call TRBJ2-1, with D maybe TRBD1 (5 bases). Trimming left V 8 bases short and J 0 bases short, with 20 bases between. CDR3 length: 17 amino acids. CDR1 and CDR2 from the germline V gene are MGHDK and SYGVNS. The CDR3 loop is CASSSRLGATSYNEQFF. DNA of the CDR3: TGTGCCAGCTCCTCCCGGCTTGGGGCGACCTCCTACAATGAGCAGTTCTTC.

This chain links TRBV7-9 with TRBJ2-3; D gene ambiguous. This CDR3 contains 13 residues. With 8 bases removed from V and 0 bases from J, the gap between germline ends came to 9 bases. CDR1 is SEHNR, CDR2 FQNEAQ, per germline (reference sequence). Here the CDR3 reads CASDLPSTDTQYF. The CDR3 coding sequence is TGTGCCAGCGACTTACCTAGCACAGATACGCAGTATTTT.

The V call is TRBV19, the J call TRBJ2-2, with 8 bases lining up with TRBD2. The V and J ends lost 5 bases and 5 bases, in that order; junction bases with no gene match: 4. Germline V gene sequence: CDR1 LNHDA, CDR2 SQIVND (reference sequence). The CDR3 has 14 residues. The CDR3 loop is CASSPSGRTGELFF. The CDR3 region has the DNA TGTGCCAGTAGTCCTAGCGGGCGGACCGGGGAGCTGTTTTTT.

V gene TRBV20-1 combines with J gene TRBJ2-2, with TRBD2 as a possible D gene (6 bases). This CDR3 is built from 14 residues. V lost 3 bases and J 3 bases, leaving 11 bases between the germline ends. Germline assignment: CDR1 DFQATT and CDR2 SNEGSKA (reference sequence). The CDR3: CSASRGSHTGELFF. CDR3 bases: TGCAGTGCTAGTCGGGGGTCGCACACCGGGGAGCTGTTTTTT.

This clone was counted only a few times. V gene TRBV7-9 combines with J gene TRBJ2-3, with 8 bases identical to TRBD1. This CDR3 comprises 16 residues. The germline V gene encodes CDR1 SEHNR and CDR2 FQNEAQ (reference sequence). V shed 5 bases and J 5 bases; nucleotides not matched to a gene: 12. The CDR3 protein is CASSVVAQTGEDTQYF. The DNA for the CDR3 is TGTGCCAGCAGCGTGGTGGCCCAGACAGGGGAAGATACGCAGTATTTT.

The CDR3 DNA reads as TGCAGTGCTAGTGACGACAGAAGAAACACCGGGGAGCTGTTTTTT. Its protein is CSASDDRRNTGELFF. The V call is TRBV20-1, the J call TRBJ2-2; D is possibly TRBD1 (5 bases). CDR3 length: 15 amino acids. V dropped 3 bases and J dropped 2 bases, with 13 bases sitting between them. Germline CDR1 reads DFQATT; CDR2 reads SNEGSKA (reference sequence).

This clone was seen a few times. V usage is TRBV2 and J usage is TRBJ1-6, with D uncertain. This CDR3 has 12 amino acids. Germline CDR1 and CDR2: SNHLY and FYNNEI. V was trimmed by 7 bases and J by 8 bases, leaving 9 bases between them. CDR3 in amino acids: CASNRVDSPLHF. For the CDR3, the DNA is TGTGCCAGCAACAGAGTAGATTCACCCCTCCACTTT.

The CDR3 bases are TGTGCCAGCAGCTCAAGGGCGGGATCCTACGAGCAGTACTTC. The encoded protein is CASSSRAGSYEQYF. The chain couples TRBV7-2 to TRBJ2-7; tentatively, D is TRBD2 (6 bases). V was cut by 4 bases and J by 1 base, with 11 bases left in between. The CDR3 contains 14 residues. Germline lookup yields CDR1 SGHTA and CDR2 FQGNSA.

V gene TRBV11-2 combines with J gene TRBJ2-7, with TRBD1 matching over 9 bases. V was pared by 0 bases and J by 6 bases, with 6 bases of the junction left unmatched. The CDR3 consists of 15 residues. Germline loops: CDR1 SGHAT, CDR2 FQNNGV. The CDR3 bases are TGTGCCAGCAGCTTAGAGACAGGGGGTTTATCCGAGCAGTACTTC. This translates into CASSLETGGLSEQYF.

This clone was seen only a few times. The chain is built from TRBV5-8 and TRBJ2-1; 7 bases map to TRBD2. The CDR3 extends over 15 amino acids. Germline V gives CDR1 SGHTS, CDR2 YDEGEE. J gave up 5 bases and V 4 bases, and 9 bases lay outside the gene matches. The CDR3 DNA reads as TGTGCCAGCAGCGACGGCGGGGGACGCGACAATGAGCAGTTCTTC. The encoded protein is CASSDGGGRDNEQFF.

The genes are TRBV6-5 and TRBJ1-2, with 7 bases matching TRBD1. The germline V gene encodes CDR1 MNHEY and CDR2 SVGAGI. J gave up 6 bases and V 2 bases, and 6 bases lay outside the gene matches. The CDR3 has 14 residues. DNA of the CDR3: TGTGCCAGCAGTTACCGACAGGGATGGGATGGCTACACCTTC. Translated, it gives CASSYRQGWDGYTF.

The V call is TRBV30, the J call TRBJ1-2; D unresolved. Trimming pared 0 bases from V and 4 bases from J, leaving 9 bases between. The CDR3 has 13 residues. Germline V gives CDR1 GTSNPN, CDR2 SVGIG (reference sequence). The CDR3 bases are TGTGCCTGGAGTGTACACGGGTCCTATGGCTACACCTTC. It encodes CAWSVHGSYGYTF.

This clone was seen a handful of times. The chain joins TRBV5-4 to TRBJ2-7; D remains ambiguous. Germline V gene data show CDR1 as SGHNT and CDR2 as YYREEE (reference sequence). Trimming removed 0 bases at V and 6 bases at J, with 13 bases between. This CDR3 is built from 14 residues. The CDR3 is CASSLEAAPSEQYF. The CDR3 DNA follows: TGTGCCAGCAGCTTGGAGGCAGCGCCTAGCGAGCAGTACTTC.

The chain uses TRBV15 and TRBJ2-5; TRBD1 aligns across 8 bases. The CDR3 has 16 residues. The trim removed 2 bases at V and 3 bases at J, leaving 8 bases unmatched. The germline CDR1 and CDR2 sequences are LNHNV and YYDKDF (reference sequence). The CDR3 sequence is CATSRLRAGGKETQYF. CDR3 in DNA: TGTGCCACCAGCAGACTTAGGGCAGGGGGCAAAGAGACCCAGTACTTC.

This chain joins TRBV11-2 and TRBJ2-4; no reliable D call. Germline V gives CDR1 SGHAT, CDR2 FQNNGV. There are 17 residues in the CDR3. The V end was cut by 0 bases, the J end by 0 bases, with 12 bases between. The chain's CDR3 is CASSLDSRTAAKNIQYF. The CDR3 DNA reads TGTGCCAGCAGCTTAGATTCCCGAACAGCAGCCAAAAACATTCAGTACTTC.

The chain is built from TRBV11-2 and TRBJ1-1; tentative D call: TRBD1 (6 bases). The CDR3 has 15 residues. With 7 bases removed from V and 1 base from J, the gap between germline ends came to 16 bases. Germline V lookup: CDR1 SGHAT, CDR2 FQNNGV. The CDR3 DNA reads TGTGCCAGCATCGCCGAAAGCAGGGGGAACACTGAAGCTTTCTTT. Residues: CASIAESRGNTEAFF. Full variable domain (outside the CDR3, taken from reference TRBV11-2 and TRBJ1-1): EAGVAQSPRYKIIEKRQSVAFWCNPISGHATLYWYQQILGQGPKLLIQFQNNGVVDDSQLPKDRFSAERLKGVDSTLKIQPAKLEDSAVYLCASIAESRGNTEAFFGQGTRLTVV.

This clone was seen just once. V usage is TRBV3-1 (or the pseudogene TRBV3-2) and J usage is TRBJ1-2, with a possible D match to TRBD1 (6 bases). The CDR3 consists of 13 residues. V dropped 0 bases and J dropped 5 bases, with 7 bases sitting between them. Germline-derived CDR1 and CDR2 are LGHDT and YNNKEL (reference sequence). CDR3 nucleotide sequence: TGTGCCAGCAGCCAAGATAGGGGGTATGGCTACACCTTC. Encoded protein: CASSQDRGYGYTF.

This clone appeared a single time. The V call is TRBV11-3, the J call TRBJ2-2, with a tentative D call TRBD1 (5 bases). Germline lookup yields CDR1 SGHNT and CDR2 YENEEA. Trimming stripped 1 base from V and 0 bases from J, with 15 bases between. CDR3 length: 18 residues. The CDR3 reads CASSLGLSRQPNTGELFF. The CDR3 DNA reads TGTGCCAGCAGCTTAGGGCTTTCGAGACAGCCGAACACCGGGGAGCTGTTTTTT.

CDR3: CASSSGMRNTIYF. The CDR3 DNA reads as TGTGCCAGCAGTTCCGGGATGCGAAACACCATATATTTT. The J gene is TRBJ1-3, the V gene TRBV27; D uncertain. This CDR3 has 13 residues. Germline assignment: CDR1 MNHEY and CDR2 SMNVEV (reference sequence). Deletions cut 4 bases from V and 5 bases from J, with 9 bases between.

The chain combines TRBV7-2 with TRBJ1-1, with 7 bases identical to TRBD1. Germline V lookup: CDR1 SGHTA, CDR2 FQGNSA. V was pared by 4 bases and J by 11 bases, with 7 bases of the junction left unmatched. This CDR3 has 12 amino acids. The CDR3 here is CASSSDRFSAFF. The CDR3, as DNA: TGTGCCAGCAGCTCGGACAGGTTCAGCGCTTTCTTT.